This TCR beta chain was identified during a study of blood T cell repertoires in COVID-19. Background on the study: Collection of acute and convalescent COVID-19 samples took place in the United States, Italy and Spain. From T cells, B-cell-depleted T cells, or PBMCs came the material, which was cDNA or gDNA.

Germline values: CDR1 SEHNR, CDR2 FQNEAQ (reference sequence). The CDR3 contains 17 residues. Trimming removed 2 bases from V and 0 bases from J, with 14 bases in between. Per the authors' pipeline: Nucleated cell number was recorded as an estimate derived from reference gene primer amplification. The assay was immunoSEQ multiplex PCR, and TCRdb's table has in-frame clones only and misses some. V and J calls and clone size follow that table, whereas D and trimming were derived from the DNA. Of 120,000 or so clones in the sample, 70% to 80% were seen once. This receptor was obtained from a man in his forties or fifties with acute or convalescent COVID-19. Sequencing was performed on peripheral blood. The rearrangement links TRBV7-9 to TRBJ1-5; D call uncertain. The chain's CDR3 is CASSLISGTYSNQPQHF. The CDR3 nucleotides are TGTGCCAGCAGCTTAATTTCAGGAACTTATAGCAATCAGCCCCAGCATTTT.